The clone carrying this T cell receptor beta chain has only a few counts. This specimen belongs to a study of radiation and T cells in renal cell carcinoma. This CDR3 comprises 14 residues. Looked up from germline, CDR1 is SGDLS and CDR2 is YYNGEE. The ends lost 1 base at V and 6 bases at J; junction bases unmatched: 6. The method was immunoSEQ multiplex PCR; TCRdb's version includes in-frame clones alone and lacks a portion of them. Of about 86,000 clones in the sample, around 85% were seen once. Time point noted: blood 4 weeks post-SBRT, at nephrectomy. Stated treatment: 15 Gy SBRT to primary tumor, nephrectomy 4 weeks later. Nephrectomy followed 15 Gy stereotactic body radiation by 4 weeks.

The V call is TRBV9, the J call TRBJ1-1; 7 bases fit TRBD1. The sample here was blood, taken from a patient whose treatment included radiotherapy and nephrectomy. This receptor was identified in a man aged 50 or older with renal cell carcinoma. Here the CDR3 reads CASSVQGGTSEAFF. The CDR3 nucleotides read TGTGCCAGCAGCGTACAGGGGGGGACTTCTGAAGCTTTCTTT. The full variable domain, in which reference TRBV9 and TRBJ1-1 provide the parts outside the CDR3, is DSGVTQTPKHLITATGQRVTLRCSPRSGDLSVYWYQQSLDQGLQFLIQYYNGEERAKGNILERFSAQQFPDLHSELNLSSLELGDSALYFCASSVQGGTSEAFFGQGTRLTVV.